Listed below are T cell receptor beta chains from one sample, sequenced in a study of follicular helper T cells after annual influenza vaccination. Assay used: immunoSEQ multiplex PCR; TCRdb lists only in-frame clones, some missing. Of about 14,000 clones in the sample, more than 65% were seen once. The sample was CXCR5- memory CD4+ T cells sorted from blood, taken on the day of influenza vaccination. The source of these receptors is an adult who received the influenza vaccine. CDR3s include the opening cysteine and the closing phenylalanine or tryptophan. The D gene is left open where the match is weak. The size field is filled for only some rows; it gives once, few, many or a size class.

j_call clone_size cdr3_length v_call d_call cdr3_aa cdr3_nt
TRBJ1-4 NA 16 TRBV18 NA CASSPLQGGGNEKLFF TGTGCCAGCTCACCCTTACAGGGTGGAGGGAATGAAAAACTGTTTTTT
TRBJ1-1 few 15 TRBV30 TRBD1 CACIRGTGLDTEAFF TGTGCCTGCATCAGAGGGACAGGGTTGGACACTGAAGCTTTCTTT
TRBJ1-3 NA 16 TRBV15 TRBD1 CATSGRQGISGNTIYF TGTGCCACCAGCGGACGACAGGGAATCTCTGGAAACACCATATATTTT
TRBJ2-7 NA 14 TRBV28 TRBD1 CASSTGTGEAEQYF TGTGCCAGCAGTACCGGGACAGGGGAGGCCGAGCAGTACTTC
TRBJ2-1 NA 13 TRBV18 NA CASSRDFGGEQFF TGTGCCAGCTCACGGGACTTCGGCGGGGAGCAGTTCTTC
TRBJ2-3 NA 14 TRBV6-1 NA CASSALEGVGAQYF TGTGCCAGCAGTGCATTAGAAGGAGTCGGGGCGCAGTATTTT
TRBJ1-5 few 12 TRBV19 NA CASKEGRQPQHF TGTGCCAGTAAGGAGGGGCGGCAGCCCCAGCATTTT
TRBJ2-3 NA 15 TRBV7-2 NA CASSSSGSPYREQYF TGTGCCAGCAGCAGTAGCGGGTCACCTTACAGGGAGCAGTATTTT
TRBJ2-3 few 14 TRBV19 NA CASSIVQSTDTQYF TGTGCCAGTAGTATCGTACAGAGCACAGATACGCAGTATTTT
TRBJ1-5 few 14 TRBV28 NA CASSFGGSNQPQHF TGTGCCAGCAGTTTCGGCGGTAGCAATCAGCCCCAGCATTTT
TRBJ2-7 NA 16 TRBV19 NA CASSSQGPLGFYEQYF TGTGCCAGTAGTTCCCAAGGCCCACTAGGTTTCTACGAGCAGTACTTC
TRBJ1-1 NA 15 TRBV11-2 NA CASSGLRLGNTEAFF TGTGCCAGCAGCGGCCTTCGGCTAGGGAACACTGAAGCTTTCTTT
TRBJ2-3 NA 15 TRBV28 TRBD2 CASSTSGGAADTQYF TGTGCCAGCTCTACTAGCGGGGGGGCGGCAGATACGCAGTATTTT
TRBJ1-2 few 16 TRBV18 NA CASSNRQTTRMDGYTF TGTGCCAGCTCAAACAGACAGACGACGAGAATGGATGGCTACACCTTC
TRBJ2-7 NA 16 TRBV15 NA CATSRDRAGGAYEQYF TGTGCCACCAGCAGAGATCGGGCTGGCGGGGCATACGAGCAGTACTTC
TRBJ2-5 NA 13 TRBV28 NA CASNVRGFETQYF TGTGCCAGCAACGTCAGGGGTTTTGAGACCCAGTACTTC
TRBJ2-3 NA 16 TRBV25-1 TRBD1 CASSEIGTGSTDTQYF TGTGCCAGCAGTGAAATTGGGACAGGGAGCACAGATACGCAGTATTTT
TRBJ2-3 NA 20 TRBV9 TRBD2 CASSVSPGLAGGLSTDTQYF TGTGCCAGCAGCGTATCCCCGGGACTAGCGGGGGGGCTGAGCACAGATACGCAGTATTTT
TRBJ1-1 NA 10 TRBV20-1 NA CSAGREEAFF TGCAGTGCAGGGAGGGAAGAAGCTTTCTTT
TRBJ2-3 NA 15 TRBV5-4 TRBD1 CASSPRDRGLDTQYF TGTGCCAGCAGCCCGAGGGACAGGGGGCTAGATACGCAGTATTTT
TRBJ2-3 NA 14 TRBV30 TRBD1 CACGTGANTDTQYF TGTGCCTGCGGGACAGGGGCCAACACAGATACGCAGTATTTT
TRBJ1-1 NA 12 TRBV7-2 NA CASSSLRQTAFF TGTGCCAGCAGCTCTTTAAGACAGACGGCTTTCTTT
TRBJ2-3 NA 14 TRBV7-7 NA CASSLDLSTDTQYF TGTGCCAGCAGCTTAGATCTCAGCACAGATACGCAGTATTTT
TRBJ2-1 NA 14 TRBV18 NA CASSADGSGYEQFF TGTGCCAGCTCAGCAGACGGATCGGGGTATGAGCAGTTCTTC
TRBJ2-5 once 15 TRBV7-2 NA CASSPGGAGGETQYF TGTGCCAGCAGCCCCGGGGGAGCAGGGGGAGAGACCCAGTACTTC
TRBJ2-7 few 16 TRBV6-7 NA CASSYPNRGYSYEQYF TGTGCCAGCAGTTACCCTAACAGAGGATACTCCTACGAGCAGTACTTC
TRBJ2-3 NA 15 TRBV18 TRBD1 CASSTGQGALDTQYF TGTGCCAGCTCAACGGGACAGGGGGCTTTAGATACGCAGTATTTT
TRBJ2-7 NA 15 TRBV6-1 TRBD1 CATLRTGGSGYEQYF TGTGCCACTCTACGGACAGGGGGCAGCGGGTACGAGCAGTACTTC
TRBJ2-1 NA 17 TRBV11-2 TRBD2 CASSFLAGGENYNEQFF TGTGCCAGCAGCTTCCTAGCGGGGGGGGAAAACTACAATGAGCAGTTCTTC
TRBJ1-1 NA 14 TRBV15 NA CATSTRQSDTEAFF TGTGCCACCAGCACTAGACAATCCGACACTGAAGCTTTCTTT
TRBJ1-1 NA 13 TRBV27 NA CASSYKMNTEAFF TGTGCCAGCAGTTACAAGATGAACACTGAAGCTTTCTTT
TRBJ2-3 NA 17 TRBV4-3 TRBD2 CASSQVGGGANTDTQYF TGCGCCAGCAGCCAAGTCGGCGGGGGGGCAAACACAGATACGCAGTATTTT
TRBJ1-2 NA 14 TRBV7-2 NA CASSSTPGYEGYTF TGTGCCAGCAGCTCAACCCCAGGGTATGAGGGCTACACCTTC
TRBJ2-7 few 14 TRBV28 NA CASSLQGIPYEQYF TGTGCCAGCAGTTTACAGGGGATCCCCTACGAGCAGTACTTC
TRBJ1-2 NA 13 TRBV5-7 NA CASSLAGGHGYTF TGTGCCAGCAGCTTGGCGGGAGGCCATGGCTACACCTTC
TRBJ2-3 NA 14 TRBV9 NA CASSVVVSTDTQYF TGTGCCAGCAGCGTAGTGGTATCCACAGATACGCAGTATTTT
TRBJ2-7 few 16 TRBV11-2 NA CASSLDGQGSVHEQYF TGTGCCAGCAGCTTAGATGGCCAGGGGTCAGTACACGAGCAGTACTTC
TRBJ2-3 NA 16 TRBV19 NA CASSIGLFSDGDTQYF TGTGCCAGTAGTATAGGGTTGTTTAGCGATGGAGATACGCAGTATTTT
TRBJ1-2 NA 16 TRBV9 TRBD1 CASSPRTGGRFYGYTF TGTGCCAGCAGCCCTAGGACAGGGGGGCGGTTCTATGGCTACACCTTC
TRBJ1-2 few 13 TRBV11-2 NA CASSLEGNYGYTF TGTGCCAGCAGCTTAGAGGGTAACTATGGCTACACCTTC
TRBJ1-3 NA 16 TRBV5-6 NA CASSLTGSSSGNTIYF TGTGCCAGCAGCCTGACAGGAAGCAGCTCTGGAAACACCATATATTTT
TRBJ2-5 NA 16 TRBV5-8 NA CASSYNGKGFQETQYF TGTGCCAGCAGCTACAATGGGAAGGGCTTCCAAGAGACCCAGTACTTC
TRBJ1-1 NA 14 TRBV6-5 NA CASSYRTQNTEAFF TGTGCCAGCAGTTACAGGACGCAGAACACTGAAGCTTTCTTT
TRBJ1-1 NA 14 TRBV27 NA CASSIRPEGTEAFF TGTGCCAGCAGCATTAGACCGGAGGGCACTGAAGCTTTCTTT
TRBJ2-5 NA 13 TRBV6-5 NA CASSDQISETQYF TGTGCCAGCAGTGACCAAATATCGGAGACCCAGTACTTC
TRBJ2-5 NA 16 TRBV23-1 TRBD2 CASSQCSGRPRLTQYF TGCGCCAGCAGTCAATGTAGCGGGAGACCTCGGTTGACCCAGTACTTC
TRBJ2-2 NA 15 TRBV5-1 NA CASSLVSGVTGELFF TGCGCCAGCAGCTTGGTGTCGGGGGTTACCGGGGAGCTGTTTTTT
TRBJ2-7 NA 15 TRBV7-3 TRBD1 CASSLPGQGAYEQYF TGTGCCAGCAGCTTACCGGGACAGGGTGCCTACGAGCAGTACTTC
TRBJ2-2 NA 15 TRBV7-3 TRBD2 CASSFSGTITGELFF TGTGCCAGCAGCTTTTCCGGGACTATAACCGGGGAGCTGTTTTTT
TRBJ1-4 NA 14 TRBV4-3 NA CASSQERLDEKLFF TGCGCCAGCAGCCAAGAACGGTTAGATGAAAAACTGTTTTTT
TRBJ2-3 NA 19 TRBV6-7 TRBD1 CASHRAGGFSYPSTDTQYF TGTGCCAGCCACCGTGCAGGGGGTTTTTCCTACCCTAGCACAGATACGCAGTATTTT
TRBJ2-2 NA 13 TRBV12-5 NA CASGSQGTGELFF TGTGCTAGTGGTTCCCAGGGGACCGGGGAGCTGTTTTTT
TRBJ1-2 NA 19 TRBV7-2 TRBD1 CASSPGPGTGRGPFGGYTF TGTGCCAGCAGCCCCGGTCCCGGGACAGGGCGCGGGCCCTTTGGGGGCTACACCTTC
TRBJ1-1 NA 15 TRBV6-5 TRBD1 CASSYDRGRTNEAFF TGTGCCAGCAGTTACGACAGGGGGCGAACTAATGAAGCTTTCTTT